These 5 T cell receptor beta chains originate from one sample sequenced in a study of blood T cell repertoires in COVID-19. Sequencing was performed with immunoSEQ multiplex PCR; in TCRdb, only in-frame clones are kept and a portion is missing. The repertoire holds fewer than 150,000 clones, with around 80% as singletons. Source material: peripheral blood. The source is an older man with acute or convalescent COVID-19.

The chain recombines TRBV5-1 with TRBJ1-3; tentative D call: TRBD1 (5 bases). This CDR3 is built from 16 residues. From germline, CDR1 is SGHRS and CDR2 YFSETQ. V lost 4 bases to trimming and J lost 0 bases, with 14 bases between them. The CDR3 nucleotides read TGCGCCAGCAGCCCTACCACGGGGGACTCTGGAAACACCATATATTTT. Translation gives CASSPTTGDSGNTIYF.

The rearrangement uses TRBV28 and TRBJ2-5; 14 nucleotides agree with TRBD2. There are 16 residues in the CDR3. CDR1 is MDHEN, CDR2 SYDVKM, per germline. After removal of 5 bases from V and 5 bases from J, the junction contained 7 bases not matched to a gene. The CDR3 DNA is TGTGCCAGCAGTCCCGGACTAGCGGGAGGAGGGGAGACCCAGTACTTC. The encoded protein is CASSPGLAGGGETQYF. Based on the CDR3 plus reference TRBV28 and TRBJ2-5, the full variable domain is DVKVTQSSRYLVKRTGEKVFLECVQDMDHENMFWYRQDPGLGLRLIYFSYDVKMKEKGDIPEGYSVSREKKERFSLILESASTNQTSMYLCASSPGLAGGGETQYFGPGTRLLVL.

A single count supports this clone. The V call is TRBV24-1, the J call TRBJ2-7; tentatively, D is TRBD1 (6 bases). The CDR3 extends over 15 amino acids. Deletions cut 7 bases from V and 0 bases from J, with 15 bases between. Germline CDR1 reads KGHDR; CDR2 reads SFDVKD. In nucleotides, the CDR3 is TGTGCCACCAGCTCACGGGACACAAGCTCCTACGAGCAGTACTTC. Its protein product is CATSSRDTSSYEQYF.

This clone was counted once. This chain joins TRBV7-9 and TRBJ2-7; D gene uncertain. The germline CDR1 and CDR2 sequences are SEHNR and FQNEAQ (reference sequence). CDR3 size: 12 residues. V shed 2 bases and J shed 5 bases, with 7 bases lying between them. This CDR3 is CASSLNSNEQYF. The CDR3 nucleotides are TGTGCCAGCAGCTTAAACAGTAACGAGCAGTACTTC. Full variable domain (outside the CDR3, taken from reference TRBV7-9 and TRBJ2-7): DTGVSQNPRHKITKRGQNVTFRCDPISEHNRLYWYRQTLGQGPEFLTYFQNEAQLEKSRLLSDRFSAERPKGSFSTLEIQRTEQGDSAMYLCASSLNSNEQYFGPGTRLTVT.

The chain is built from TRBV5-1 and TRBJ2-7, with a possible D match to TRBD1 (7 bases). V shed 3 bases and J shed 0 bases, with 19 bases lying between them. In germline, CDR1 is SGHRS, CDR2 YFSETQ. CDR3 length: 17 residues. The CDR3 is CASSWDSRGVSSYEQYF. The CDR3 nucleotides read TGCGCCAGCAGCTGGGACAGCAGGGGGGTCAGCTCCTACGAGCAGTACTTC.